The present entry profiles one T cell receptor (beta chain) with its context. Antigen unknown. This specimen comes from a study of post-analysis software for immune sequencing data. About the research overall: Progressive-relapsing, secondary progressive and relapsing-remitting multiple sclerosis were among the disease courses included.

Unique molecular identifiers had been added to the TCR beta cDNA libraries. Each batch of roughly 1 to 10 million T cells produced 490,000 or so cDNA molecules. TCRdb analysed the PCR reads with MiXCR anew, one entry per CDR3 protein. The data contain approximately 730,000 distinct CDR3 sequences, more than 45% of them singletons. The CDR3 is made up of 14 amino acids. The J segment lost 3 bases and the V segment lost 3 bases, leaving 5 bases of the junction unmatched. Germline lookup yields CDR1 SGHRS and CDR2 YFSETQ. General observations from the study: The normalized Chao1 diversity of multiple sclerosis patients was significantly lower than that of controls. About 5 TRBV segments (TRBV5-6, TRBV5-1 and TRBV20-1 among them) occurred more frequently in patients than in controls. Analysis by F measure revealed that same-batch samples clustered strongly together.

The clonotype comes from a girl aged 5-17 years with multiple sclerosis. Sequencing input: blood. The rearrangement links TRBV5-1 to TRBJ2-5; TRBD1 aligns across 7 bases. The CDR3 loop reads CASSSYRGEETQYF. DNA of the CDR3: TGCGCCAGCAGCTCCTACAGGGGAGAAGAGACCCAGTACTTC.